This T cell receptor (beta chain) was captured by sequencing in a study of PD-1 blockade in classical Hodgkin lymphoma. Germline V gene data show CDR1 as LGHNA and CDR2 as YSLEER. The CDR3 has 15 amino acids. Trimming cost V 2 bases and J 6 bases; bases outside gene matches: 5. Measured with immunoSEQ multiplex PCR; TCRdb has only the in-frame clones, and not every one. The data hold approximately 98,000 clones, with 80% to 90% observed a single time. Each patient's relapse followed autologous stem cell transplantation, and brentuximab vedotin exposure varied. The sample in question was peripheral blood mononuclear cells (PBMCs), obtained before the second cycle of nivolumab. This TCR was recovered from a human donor with classical Hodgkin lymphoma. This chain connects TRBV4-3 to TRBJ2-1; TRBD1 matches 9 bases. The CDR3 is CASSQFPGQGNEQFF. The DNA of the CDR3 is TGCGCCAGCAGCCAATTTCCGGGACAGGGCAATGAGCAGTTCTTC.